One TCR beta chain is described in this entry. The data originate from a study of OX40 agonist ivuxolimab in advanced cancers. Repertoires were generated with immunoSEQ multiplex PCR, while TCRdb's copy carries only in-frame clones and drops some. Of almost 45,000 clones listed, roughly 87% are singletons. The CDR3 spans 17 residues. Trimming shortened V by 9 bases and J by 1 base, and 21 bases separated the two germline ends. Germline V gene data show CDR1 as SGHAT and CDR2 as FQNNGV. The clonotype was recovered from an adult with an advanced solid tumor such as melanoma, head and neck, liver or kidney cancer. Sequencing used CD4+ or CD8+ T cells sorted from blood, obtained in a trial of the OX40 agonist ivuxolimab. J is TRBJ2-2 and V is TRBV11-2; weak D call: TRBD2 (5 bases). For the CDR3, the DNA is TGTGCCAGTACCTTGGTTGGAGGACCCCGGAACACCGGGGAGCTGTTTTTT. It yields the protein CASTLVGGPRNTGELFF.